These 5 T cell receptor beta chains came from one sample sequenced in a study of blood T cell repertoires in COVID-19. Clones were read by immunoSEQ multiplex PCR, and TCRdb kept only the in-frame ones, dropping some. Altogether some 98,000 clones are present, 65% to 90% being singletons, with the ten largest covering approximately 11%. Sequenced: peripheral blood. All receptors derive from a man in his 70s with active or convalescent COVID-19.

The rearrangement links TRBV18 to TRBJ1-6; TRBD1 matches 9 bases. The V gene's germline CDR1 is KGHSH and CDR2 LQKENI. This CDR3 contains 17 residues. Unmatched junction bases numbered 8, after V lost 3 bases and J lost 5 bases. This CDR3 reads CASSPRGQGLNNSPLHF. The CDR3 DNA sequence: TGTGCCAGCTCACCCCGGGGACAGGGCCTAAATAATTCACCCCTCCACTTT.

This rearrangement joins TRBV7-9 to TRBJ2-7; 9 bases line up with TRBD1. CDR1 and CDR2 (germline): SEHNR, FQNEAQ (reference sequence). The CDR3 totals 17 residues. J lost 2 bases, V lost 2 bases, and 10 bases had no gene match. CDR3 sequence reads: CASSLTPGQGGTYEQYF. The DNA of the CDR3 is TGTGCCAGCAGCTTAACACCGGGACAGGGAGGAACCTACGAGCAGTACTTC.

The J gene is TRBJ1-1, the V gene TRBV3-1 (or the pseudogene TRBV3-2), with D unclear. The length of the CDR3 is 13 residues. The ends were cut back, 7 bases at V and 2 bases at J, with 11 bases in the middle. From germline, CDR1 is LGHDT and CDR2 YNNKEL (reference sequence). The CDR3 DNA reads as TGTGCCAGCATGTCTAGCTTAAACACTGAAGCTTTCTTT. Translated: CASMSSLNTEAFF.

The rearrangement links TRBV20-1 to TRBJ1-6; no clear D gene. This CDR3 contains 15 residues. V was trimmed by 3 bases and J by 0 bases, leaving 9 bases between them. CDR1 is DFQATT and CDR2 is SNEGSKA in the germline V gene (reference sequence). CDR3 nucleotides: TGCAGTGCTAGTGTTCGGGGCTCCTATAATTCACCCCTCCACTTT. Its translation is CSASVRGSYNSPLHF.

The chain employs TRBV5-4 and TRBJ2-3; 9 bases are a match to TRBD2. The CDR3 sequence is 12 residues long. Losses at the gene ends were 5 bases for V and 7 bases for J; bases not matched to a gene: 2. CDR1 is SGHNT and CDR2 is YYREEE in the germline V gene (reference sequence). The CDR3 DNA sequence: TGTGCCAGCAGAGCGGGGGGCCATACGCAGTATTTT. This gives the protein CASRAGGHTQYF.